The 9 T cell receptor beta chains listed next were all sequenced from one sample in a study of blood T cell repertoires in COVID-19 (TCRdb year 2020). Library construction relied on the immunoSEQ multiplex PCR assay. This immuneACCESS table, as held by TCRdb, lists in-frame sequences with V and J called but not all clones. Of the missing ones, under half trace to an unresolved V gene in checked studies; the others have no known cause. The sample contains approximately 240,000 clones, 83% of them found a single time. Jointly, the top ten make up 1.3% of the sample. The source material was peripheral blood. These receptors were collected from a woman younger than 45 with COVID-19, enrolled during active disease.

The chain links TRBV10-3 to TRBJ2-7, with D possibly matching TRBD1 (6 bases). The germline CDR1 and CDR2 sequences are ENHRY and SYGVKD. CDR3 length equals 15 residues. Trimming removed 0 bases from V and 5 bases from J, with 14 bases in between. As DNA, the CDR3 is TGTGCCATCAGTGAGTCGATGGGAGCAGGGGACGAGCAGTACTTC. Its translation: CAISESMGAGDEQYF.

Written as DNA, the CDR3 is TGTGCCTGGACGGGGACACTAGAACCCCTCCACTTT. Protein sequence: CAWTGTLEPLHF. The chain carries TRBV30 and TRBJ1-6, with D tentatively TRBD1 (6 bases). In germline, CDR1 is GTSNPN, CDR2 SVGIG (reference sequence). The CDR3 has 12 amino acids. The V end lost 4 bases, the J end lost 12 bases, and 13 bases lay between the germline ends.

The chain couples TRBV7-3 to TRBJ2-5; 7 positions agree with TRBD2. The CDR3 spans 15 residues. Germline-derived CDR1 and CDR2 are SGHTA and FQGTGA. Trimming cost V 5 bases and J 1 base; bases outside gene matches: 7. The CDR3 protein is CASSPQRGGQETQYF. In DNA form, the CDR3 reads TGTGCCAGCAGCCCCCAGCGGGGAGGCCAAGAGACCCAGTACTTC.

The V and J genes are TRBV5-6 and TRBJ2-7, with D perhaps matching TRBD2 (7 bases). In germline, CDR1 is SGHDT, CDR2 YYEEEE. This CDR3 region has 15 residues. With 6 bases removed from V and 4 bases from J, the gap between germline ends came to 20 bases. The CDR3 DNA is TGTGCCAGCACCGGAAGGGGGGGCTTATTTTACGAGCAGTACTTC. Amino acids: CASTGRGGLFYEQYF.

The gene calls are TRBV28 and TRBJ2-2, with D possibly TRBD2 on 7 matching bases. The germline V gene has CDR1 MDHEN and CDR2 SYDVKM. There are 13 residues in the CDR3. V was shortened by 6 bases and J by 6 bases, with 11 bases between the two germline ends. CDR3: CASRTGRAGELFF. DNA for the CDR3: TGTGCCAGCAGAACAGGGAGGGCCGGGGAGCTGTTTTTT.

V and J are TRBV2 and TRBJ2-7; 7 bases match TRBD2. Germline V gene data show CDR1 as SNHLY and CDR2 as FYNNEI. J gave up 0 bases and V 0 bases, and 8 bases lay outside the gene matches. This CDR3 spans 17 amino acids. The CDR3 loop is CASSEALASGVSYEQYF. CDR3 coding DNA: TGTGCCAGCAGTGAAGCGCTTGCTAGCGGAGTCTCCTACGAGCAGTACTTC.

This sequence joins TRBV5-1 and TRBJ2-5; TRBD2 matches 7 bases. Germline V gives CDR1 SGHRS, CDR2 YFSETQ. This CDR3 is 14 amino acids long. V trimming: 4 bases; J trimming: 5 bases; junction bases outside the gene matches: 8. CDR3: CASSPEGGHETQYF. CDR3 nucleotides: TGCGCCAGCAGCCCCGAGGGAGGGCACGAGACCCAGTACTTC.

The chain joins TRBV29-1 to TRBJ1-3; D gene ambiguous. This CDR3 has 12 residues. Trimming shortened V by 1 base and J by 3 bases, and 4 bases separated the two germline ends. Germline V gene data show CDR1 as SQVTM and CDR2 as ANQGSEA. CDR3 DNA: TGCAGCGTTGAAGGAGGTGGAAACACCATATATTTT. Protein product: CSVEGGGNTIYF. Full variable domain (remainder filled in from reference TRBV29-1 and TRBJ1-3): SAVISQKPSRDICQRGTSLTIQCQVDSQVTMMFWYRQQPGQSLTLIATANQGSEATYESGFVIDKFPISRPNLTFSTLTVSNMSPEDSSIYLCSVEGGGNTIYFGEGSWLTVV.

A note on this clone: One end of the junction does not line up with germline, which may come from a read error. Other DNA sequences in the sample encode the same CDR3. The V and J genes are TRBV5-1 and TRBJ2-6; tentatively, D is TRBD1 (7 bases). The CDR3 runs to 16 residues. The germline CDR1 and CDR2 sequences are SGHRS and YFSETQ. This CDR3 is CASSAGQFSGANVLTF. In nucleotides, the CDR3 is TGCGCCAGCAGCGCGGGACAGTTCTCTGGGGCCAATGTCCTGACTTTC. Looking up the rest from reference TRBV5-1 and TRBJ2-6 gives the full variable domain: KAGVTQTPRYLIKTRGQQVTLSCSPISGHRSVSWYQQTPGQGLQFLFEYFSETQRNKGNFPGRFSGRQFSNSRSEMNVSTLELGDSALYLCASSAGQFSGANVLTFGAGSRLTVL.